The present entry profiles one T cell receptor (beta chain) with its context. Sequenced by immunoSEQ multiplex PCR; TCRdb stores in-frame clones only, minus some. The sample records approximately 230,000 clones, almost 85% being singletons. These data come from a study of blood T cell repertoires in COVID-19. In the study overall: Specimens from acute and convalescent COVID-19 originated in the United States, Italy and Spain.

This CDR3 is built from 13 residues. CDR1 and CDR2 (germline): MRHNA, SNTAGT. The germline V and J ends were trimmed by 5 bases and 6 bases, with 11 bases remaining between them. The genes are TRBV6-4 and TRBJ1-5; D call uncertain. The sequencing sample was made of PBMCs or T cells enriched from blood (not recorded which). The source of this sequence is a man aged 40-49 years who had recovered from COVID-19. CDR3 sequence: CASSPDLGQPQHF. CDR3 bases: TGTGCCAGCAGTCCCGACTTGGGTCAGCCCCAGCATTTT.